The entry below describes one T cell receptor beta chain. The source of the sample is a study of metastatic and nonmetastatic thyroid tumors. Whole-study context: Repertoires were compared across blood and tumor or nodule tissue from malignant and benign thyroid patients.

All patients were untreated before thyroid surgery. The CDR3 totals 17 residues. The V gene's germline CDR1 is MNHEY and CDR2 SMNVEV (reference sequence). Germline trimming cut 4 bases from V and 3 bases from J; bases unmatched to any gene: 11. How the authors handled the data: The authors used CDR3 differences across clinicopathological groups to build a distant-metastasis classifier for papillary thyroid cancer. MiXCR reprocessed the PCR reads for TCRdb. TCRdb assigned the V and J calls; the authors' analysis was not used. The profile shows over 20,000 clones, approximately 10% of them singletons. This chain joins TRBV27 and TRBJ2-7, with 11 bases matching TRBD2. The origin of this receptor is a female donor with papillary thyroid cancer or a benign thyroid nodule (not recorded which). Some clones in this sample may be carry-over from other donors' samples. The sample consisted of blood. The CDR3 loop is CASSYSKISGRVYEQYF. In nucleotides, the CDR3 is TGTGCCAGCAGTTACAGCAAAATTAGCGGGAGGGTCTACGAGCAGTACTTC.